The 5 T cell receptor beta chains presented below share a single source sample, sequenced in a study of CD8 T cells in Susac syndrome. Random hexamers were used to reverse transcribe an amount of roughly 0.45 to 1 ug RNA. TCRdb itself ran the immunoSEQ multiplex PCR reads through MiXCR, one entry per CDR3 protein. This sample carries roughly 200,000 distinct CDR3 sequences, 95% of them seen once, and the ten largest clones take 0.082%. The sequencing sample was made of CD4+ T cells from PBMCs. The origin of the receptors is a human donor with multiple sclerosis.

This chain joins TRBV5-1 and TRBJ2-1; the match to TRBD2 covers 10 bases. The CDR3 sequence is 18 residues long. V lost 0 bases to trimming and J lost 0 bases; unmatched junction nucleotides: 6. Germline assignment: CDR1 SGHRS and CDR2 YFSETQ. The CDR3, as DNA: TGCGCCAGCAGCTTGGCTAGCGGGGGCTCTAGCTCCTACAATGAGCAGTTCTTC. It is translated as CASSLASGGSSSYNEQFF.

The CDR3 reads CASSGETGSGVSIGTEAFF. DNA for the CDR3: TGTGCCAGCAGTGGGGAAACAGGGTCCGGGGTTTCGATAGGTACTGAAGCTTTCTTT. The chain joins TRBV25-1 to TRBJ1-1; tentative D call: TRBD1 (6 bases). The CDR3 loop spans 19 amino acids. Looked up from germline, CDR1 is MGHDK and CDR2 is SYGVNS. The V and J ends lost 4 bases and 5 bases respectively, with 29 bases between them. Using reference TRBV25-1 and TRBJ1-1 for the parts outside the CDR3, the full variable domain is EADIYQTPRYLVIGTGKKITLECSQTMGHDKMYWYQQDPGMELHLIHYSYGVNSTEKGDLSSESTVSRIRTEHFPLTLESARPSHTSQYLCASSGETGSGVSIGTEAFFGQGTRLTVV.

The rearrangement joins TRBV12-5 to TRBJ1-1; D might be TRBD1 (5 bases). The germline V gene has CDR1 LGHNT and CDR2 FRNRAP. The CDR3 contains 13 residues. Between the trimmed V and J ends, which lost 1 base and 11 bases, there was a span of 14 bases. The CDR3 here is CASGLGKGNEAFF. Here the CDR3 DNA reads TGTGCTAGTGGTTTGGGTAAGGGGAATGAGGCTTTCTTT.

The chain carries TRBV6-6 and TRBJ2-3; the D is unclear. Trimming left V 0 bases short and J 6 bases short, with 7 bases between. CDR3 size: 13 residues. Germline CDR1 MNHNY, CDR2 SVGAGI (reference sequence). DNA for the CDR3: TGTGCCAGCAGTTACTCAAGGGTTGATACGCAGTATTTT. Translating gives CASSYSRVDTQYF.

This chain joins TRBV5-6 and TRBJ2-5; TRBD2 aligns across 10 bases. The length of the CDR3 is 15 residues. Germline V gene sequence: CDR1 SGHDT, CDR2 YYEEEE. Trimming at V came to 5 bases and at J to 1 base, leaving 5 bases not matched to a gene. The CDR3 loop is CASRSRLAGQETQYF. CDR3 coding DNA: TGTGCCAGCAGATCCAGACTAGCGGGCCAAGAGACCCAGTACTTC.